This T cell receptor beta chain stems from a study of blood T cell repertoires in COVID-19. The overall study: Collection of acute and convalescent COVID-19 samples took place in the United States, Italy and Spain. In each case, the material was cDNA or gDNA derived from T cells, B-cell-depleted T cells, or PBMCs.

Original data processing: Reference gene primer amplification in the assay estimated nucleated cell counts. Method: immunoSEQ multiplex PCR; TCRdb's copy keeps in-frame clones and lacks some. V and J calls and clone size follow that table, whereas D and trimming were derived from the DNA. This table has roughly 48,000 clones, about 76% appearing once. The CDR3 spans 15 residues. Germline values: CDR1 SGHDT, CDR2 YYEEEE. V gave up 4 bases and J gave up 4 bases, with 17 bases separating them. V gene TRBV5-6 combines with J gene TRBJ1-2; D unclear. Sequenced input: peripheral blood. The source is a human donor with active or convalescent COVID-19. The donor label of this sample is uncertain. The CDR3 loop is CASSTSMQDSYGYTF. The CDR3 bases are TGTGCCAGCAGCACCTCGATGCAGGATTCCTATGGCTACACCTTC.